This TCR beta chain was identified during a study of cytotoxic CD8 clonotypes in ibrutinib-treated CLL. Produced via immunoSEQ multiplex PCR; TCRdb's table is partial and in-frame only. Here the sample spans some 300,000 clones, roughly 79% being singletons. V was clipped by 0 bases and J by 3 bases, with 11 bases between them. CDR3 size: 15 residues. In germline, CDR1 is LGHNA, CDR2 YSLEER. The sample consisted of PBMCs, taken before ibrutinib treatment. This rearrangement joins TRBV4-3 to TRBJ2-5; no firm D call. The TCR was taken from a human donor with chronic lymphocytic leukemia. The CDR3 is CASSQDLRAEETQYF. The CDR3 region has the DNA TGCGCCAGCAGCCAAGATCTTCGGGCCGAAGAGACCCAGTACTTC.